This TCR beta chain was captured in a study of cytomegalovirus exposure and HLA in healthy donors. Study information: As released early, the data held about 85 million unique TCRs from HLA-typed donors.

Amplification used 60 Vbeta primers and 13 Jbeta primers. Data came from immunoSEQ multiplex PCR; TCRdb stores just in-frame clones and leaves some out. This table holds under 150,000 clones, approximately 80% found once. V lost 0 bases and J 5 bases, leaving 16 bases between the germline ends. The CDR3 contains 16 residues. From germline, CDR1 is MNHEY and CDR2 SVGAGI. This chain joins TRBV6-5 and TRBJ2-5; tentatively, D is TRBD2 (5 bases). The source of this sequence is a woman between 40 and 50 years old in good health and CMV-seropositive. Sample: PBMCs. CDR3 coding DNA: TGTGCCAGCAGTTACTCGAATGAGGGAGTGGGGGAGACCCAGTACTTC. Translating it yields CASSYSNEGVGETQYF.